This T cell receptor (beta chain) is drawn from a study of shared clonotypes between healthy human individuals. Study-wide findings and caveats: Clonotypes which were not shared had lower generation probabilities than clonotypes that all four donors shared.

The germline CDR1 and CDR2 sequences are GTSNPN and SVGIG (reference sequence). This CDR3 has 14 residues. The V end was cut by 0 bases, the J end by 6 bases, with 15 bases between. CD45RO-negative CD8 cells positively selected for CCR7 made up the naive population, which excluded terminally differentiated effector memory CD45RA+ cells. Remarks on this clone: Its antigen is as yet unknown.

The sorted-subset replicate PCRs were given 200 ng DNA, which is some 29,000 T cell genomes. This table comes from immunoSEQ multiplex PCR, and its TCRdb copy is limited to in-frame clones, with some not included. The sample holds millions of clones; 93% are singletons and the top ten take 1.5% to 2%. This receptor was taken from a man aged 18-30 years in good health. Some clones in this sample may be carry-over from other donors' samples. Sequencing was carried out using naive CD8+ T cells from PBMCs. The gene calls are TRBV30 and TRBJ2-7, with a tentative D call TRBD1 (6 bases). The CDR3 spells CAWSVLAGASEQYF. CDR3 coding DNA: TGTGCCTGGAGTGTACTTGCAGGGGCGTCCGAGCAGTACTTC.